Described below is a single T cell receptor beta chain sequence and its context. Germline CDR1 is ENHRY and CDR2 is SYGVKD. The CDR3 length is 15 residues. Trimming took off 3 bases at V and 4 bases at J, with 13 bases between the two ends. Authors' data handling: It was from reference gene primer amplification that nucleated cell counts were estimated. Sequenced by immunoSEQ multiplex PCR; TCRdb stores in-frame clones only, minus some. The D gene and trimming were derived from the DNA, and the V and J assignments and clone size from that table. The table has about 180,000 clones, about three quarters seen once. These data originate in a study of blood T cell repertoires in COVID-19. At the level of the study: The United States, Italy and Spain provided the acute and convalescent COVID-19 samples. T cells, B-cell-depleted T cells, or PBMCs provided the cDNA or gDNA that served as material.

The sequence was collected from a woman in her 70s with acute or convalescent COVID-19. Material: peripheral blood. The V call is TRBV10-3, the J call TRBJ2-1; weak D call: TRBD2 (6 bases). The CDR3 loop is CAISDSSVGYNEQFF. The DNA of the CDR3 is TGTGCCATCAGTGATTCTAGCGTAGGATACAATGAGCAGTTCTTC.